This T cell receptor (beta chain) was captured in a study of cytomegalovirus exposure and HLA in healthy donors. This clone was observed a single time. The PCR employed 60 Vbeta primers together with 13 Jbeta primers. TCRdb's table, derived via immunoSEQ multiplex PCR, lists solely in-frame clones and lacks some. This table holds about 160,000 clones, approximately 78% found once. Between the trimmed V and J ends, which lost 0 bases and 3 bases, there was a span of 10 bases. This CDR3 spans 15 amino acids. Germline CDR1 SGHRS, CDR2 YFSETQ. Sequenced input: PBMCs. The receptor was isolated from a girl between 2 and 10 years old in good health and CMV-seropositive. V and J are TRBV5-1 and TRBJ1-3, with D possibly TRBD1 on 6 matching bases. The CDR3 loop reads CASSLGQVIGNTIYF. CDR3 nucleotides: TGCGCCAGCAGCTTGGGACAGGTCATTGGAAACACCATATATTTT.